What follows is one T cell receptor beta chain and its context. The data are from a study of blood T cell repertoires in COVID-19. TCRdb's copy holds only in-frame clones and misses some; the assay was immunoSEQ multiplex PCR. The sample shows 150,000 to 200,000 clones, more than 85% of them seen only once. The receptor was isolated from a woman aged 30 to 39 with active or convalescent COVID-19. Material for sequencing was peripheral blood.

CDR3 sequence: CASSLGGTGGNEQYF. The CDR3 DNA is TGTGCCAGCAGCTTAGGAGGGACAGGGGGGAACGAGCAGTACTTC. The rearrangement uses TRBV11-2 and TRBJ2-7; TRBD1 agrees at 11 bases. This CDR3 region has 15 residues. The trim removed 1 base at V and 5 bases at J, leaving 4 bases unmatched. Germline CDR1 SGHAT, CDR2 FQNNGV.